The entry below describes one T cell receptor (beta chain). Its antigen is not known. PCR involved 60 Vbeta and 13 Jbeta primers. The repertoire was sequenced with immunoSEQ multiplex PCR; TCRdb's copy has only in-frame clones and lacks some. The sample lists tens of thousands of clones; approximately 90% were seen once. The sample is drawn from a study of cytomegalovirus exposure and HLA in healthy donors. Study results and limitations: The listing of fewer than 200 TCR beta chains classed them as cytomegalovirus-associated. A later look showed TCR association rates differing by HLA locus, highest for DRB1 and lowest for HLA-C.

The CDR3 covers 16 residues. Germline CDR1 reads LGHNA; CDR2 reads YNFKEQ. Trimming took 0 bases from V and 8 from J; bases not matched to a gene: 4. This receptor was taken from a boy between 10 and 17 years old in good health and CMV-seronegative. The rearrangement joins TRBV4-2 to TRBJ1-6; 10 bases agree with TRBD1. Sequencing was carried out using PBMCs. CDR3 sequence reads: CASSQDPGQGYSPLHF. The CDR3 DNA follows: TGTGCCAGCAGCCAAGATCCGGGACAGGGGTATTCACCCCTCCACTTT.